The next 32 T cell receptor beta chains were all read from a single sample in a study of OX40 agonist ivuxolimab in advanced cancers. Sequenced by immunoSEQ multiplex PCR; TCRdb stores in-frame clones only, minus some. The sample records tens of thousands of clones, 80% to 95% being singletons. Sample: CD4+ or CD8+ T cells sorted from blood, taken in a trial of the OX40 agonist ivuxolimab. Source of these receptors: an adult with an advanced solid tumor such as melanoma, head and neck, liver or kidney cancer.

The V call is TRBV9, the J call TRBJ1-1; D gene unclear. Germline-derived CDR1 and CDR2 are SGDLS and YYNGEE. There are 14 residues in the CDR3. The V gene lost 0 bases and the J gene lost 0 bases, with 6 bases spanning the gap. CDR3 nucleotides: TGTGCCAGCAGCGTAGCTATGATGAACACTGAAGCTTTCTTT. Amino acids: CASSVAMMNTEAFF.

The chain couples TRBV11-2 to TRBJ1-3, with D perhaps TRBD1 (5 bases). The CDR3 consists of 18 residues. Looked up from germline, CDR1 is SGHAT and CDR2 is FQNNGV. Trimming shortened V by 5 bases and J by 0 bases, and 20 bases separated the two germline ends. CDR3 region: CASSPKTGQTNSGNTIYF. As DNA, the CDR3 is TGTGCCAGCAGCCCTAAAACAGGACAAACCAACTCTGGAAACACCATATATTTT. Variable domain in full (rest from reference TRBV11-2 and TRBJ1-3): EAGVAQSPRYKIIEKRQSVAFWCNPISGHATLYWYQQILGQGPKLLIQFQNNGVVDDSQLPKDRFSAERLKGVDSTLKIQPAKLEDSAVYLCASSPKTGQTNSGNTIYFGEGSWLTVV.

The chain carries TRBV7-2 and TRBJ2-6, with D unresolved. In germline, CDR1 is SGHTA, CDR2 FQGNSA. This CDR3 has 16 residues. Trimming cost V 4 bases and J 2 bases, with 12 bases left between them. The CDR3 protein is CASSSQSGAGANVLTF. CDR3 DNA sequence: TGTGCCAGCAGCTCCCAGTCGGGTGCTGGGGCCAACGTCCTGACTTTC.

The chain couples TRBV6-1 to TRBJ2-1; D gene unclear. Germline CDR1 MNHNS, CDR2 SASEGT. V lost 5 bases to trimming and J lost 10 bases, with 9 bases between them. The CDR3 contains 11 residues. In nucleotides, the CDR3 is TGTGCCAGCAGTACCCAGTGGGAGCAGTTCTTC. Its protein product is CASSTQWEQFF.

This rearrangement joins TRBV30 to TRBJ2-5; 7 nucleotides line up with TRBD1. This CDR3 has 14 residues. V was clipped by 1 base and J by 2 bases; unmatched bases: 4. In germline, CDR1 is GTSNPN, CDR2 SVGIG (reference sequence). The CDR3 loop is CAWSGQGPQETQYF. The CDR3 DNA reads as TGTGCCTGGAGTGGACAGGGCCCGCAAGAGACCCAGTACTTC.

CDR3 coding DNA: TGTGCCAGCAGAAAGCTGGGACTAGCGCAAGAGACCCAGTACTTC. Translation: CASRKLGLAQETQYF. This chain links TRBV27 with TRBJ2-5, with 10 bases matching TRBD2. The CDR3 loop spans 15 amino acids. Trimming took 6 bases from V and 2 from J; bases not matched to a gene: 6. Germline V gene data show CDR1 as MNHEY and CDR2 as SMNVEV (reference sequence).

This clone was observed a single time. Compared with germline, one end of the junction differs, possibly owing to a read error. The chain couples TRBV7-3 to TRBJ2-5; D is undetermined. CDR3 length: 14 amino acids. Per germline, CDR1 SGHTA and CDR2 FQGTGA. DNA for the CDR3: TGTGCCAGCAGCTTAGAGCCCGGCCAAGAGGCCCAGTACTTC. This codes for CASSLEPGQEAQYF.

V is TRBV4-3 and J is TRBJ2-7, with TRBD2 matching over 8 bases. The germline V gene encodes CDR1 LGHNA and CDR2 YSLEER. J lost 6 bases, V lost 4 bases, and 8 bases had no gene match. The CDR3 contains 14 residues. Here the CDR3 DNA reads TGCGCCAGCAGCCCTGCCGGGACTAGGACCGAGCAGTACTTC. It encodes CASSPAGTRTEQYF.

The chain combines TRBV28 with TRBJ1-2; 8 bases agree with TRBD1. The germline V gene has CDR1 MDHEN and CDR2 SYDVKM. CDR3 length: 14 amino acids. After removal of 5 bases from V and 3 bases from J, the junction contained 5 bases not matched to a gene. For the CDR3, the DNA is TGTGCCAGCAGTCAGGGACAGGCCCACTATGGCTACACCTTC. The encoded protein is CASSQGQAHYGYTF.

The gene calls are TRBV11-2 and TRBJ2-1; the D gene is possibly TRBD1 (6 bases). This CDR3 region has 15 residues. CDR1 and CDR2 from the germline V gene are SGHAT and FQNNGV. Trimming left V 1 base short and J 2 bases short, with 9 bases between. CDR3: CASSLVRTAYNEQFF. The DNA of the CDR3 is TGTGCCAGCAGCTTAGTCAGGACAGCCTACAATGAGCAGTTCTTC.

V usage is TRBV7-3 and J usage is TRBJ2-6, with TRBD1 matching over 8 bases. Trimming took 1 base from V and 0 from J; bases not matched to a gene: 8. The germline CDR1 and CDR2 sequences are SGHTA and FQGTGA. The CDR3 spans 19 residues. The CDR3 here is CASSLRAGTGRSGANVLTF. The CDR3 coding sequence is TGTGCCAGCAGCTTAAGGGCGGGGACAGGCCGCTCTGGGGCCAACGTCCTGACTTTC.

The rearrangement links TRBV27 to TRBJ2-5; TRBD1 matches 11 bases. J lost 4 bases, V lost 6 bases, and 4 bases had no gene match. The CDR3 is 14 amino acids. The germline CDR1 and CDR2 sequences are MNHEY and SMNVEV (reference sequence). Written as DNA, the CDR3 is TGTGCCAGCAGATCGGACAGGGGGCGAGAGACCCAGTACTTC. Translated, it gives CASRSDRGRETQYF.

This chain connects TRBV19 to TRBJ1-5, with D tentatively TRBD1 (5 bases). The length of the CDR3 is 13 residues. The V end lost 11 bases, the J end lost 5 bases, and 16 bases lay between the germline ends. Germline V gene lookup returns CDR1 LNHDA and CDR2 SQIVND (reference sequence). CDR3 coding DNA: TGTGCCGGTCGTGGGGGGAGCGATCAGCCCCAGCATTTT. Its translation: CAGRGGSDQPQHF.

The chain carries TRBV6-6 and TRBJ2-3; perhaps TRBD1 as D (5 bases). V was clipped by 0 bases and J by 1 base, with 11 bases between them. CDR1 MNHNY and CDR2 SVGAGI come from the germline V gene (reference sequence). CDR3 length equals 16 residues. The CDR3 DNA reads as TGTGCCAGCAGTTACTCGAGGACATTGGGCACAGATACGCAGTATTTT. Protein: CASSYSRTLGTDTQYF.

The chain carries TRBV7-8 and TRBJ2-1; 10 bases line up with TRBD2. From germline, CDR1 is SGHVS and CDR2 FQNEAQ. Trimming at V came to 4 bases and at J to 0 bases, leaving 3 bases not matched to a gene. CDR3 length: 16 amino acids. Written as DNA, the CDR3 is TGTGCCAGCAGCTCACTAGCGGGGAGCTCCTACAATGAGCAGTTCTTC. It encodes CASSSLAGSSYNEQFF.

The CDR3 DNA follows: TGTGCCAGCAGCTCTCCGCGGGGGCGGGAAACCTACAATGAGCAGTTCTTC. Amino acids: CASSSPRGRETYNEQFF. J is TRBJ2-1 and V is TRBV7-9; tentatively, D is TRBD2 (7 bases). Germline V lookup: CDR1 SEHNR, CDR2 FQNEAQ (reference sequence). The germline V and J ends were trimmed by 4 bases and 2 bases, with 18 bases remaining between them. The CDR3 contains 17 residues.

The gene calls are TRBV21-1 and TRBJ1-5; TRBD1, the D gene given by the table, was not confirmed from the DNA. TRBV21-1 constitutes a pseudogene. The CDR3 length is 13 residues. The DNA for the CDR3 is TGTGCCAGCAGCAAAGCTGCAGATCAGCCCCAGCATTTT. Its translation is CASSKAADQPQHF.

This chain joins TRBV18 and TRBJ2-5, with 7 bases fitting TRBD2. Germline loops: CDR1 KGHSH, CDR2 LQKENI. J was trimmed by 7 bases and V by 5 bases; bases with no gene match: 1. The CDR3 spans 11 residues. CDR3: CASSGEGTQYF. Written as DNA, the CDR3 is TGTGCCAGCTCAGGGGAGGGGACCCAGTACTTC.

The chain joins TRBV7-2 to TRBJ2-1; 10 bases map to TRBD2. CDR3 length: 16 residues. From germline, CDR1 is SGHTA and CDR2 FQGNSA. The V gene end was trimmed by 2 bases and the J gene end by 8 bases; junction bases not matched to a gene: 9. DNA for the CDR3: TGTGCCAGCAGCTTAAGGACTAGCGGTACCTTTGATGAGCAGTTCTTC. Translated: CASSLRTSGTFDEQFF.

This clone was detected only a few times. The V gene is TRBV27, the J gene TRBJ2-1, with 10 bases fitting TRBD2. After removal of 2 bases from V and 14 bases from J, the junction contained 6 bases not matched to a gene. The CDR3 totals 13 residues. Germline loops: CDR1 MNHEY, CDR2 SMNVEV (reference sequence). CDR3 region: CASSLLAGVPEFF. CDR3 sequence (DNA): TGTGCCAGCAGTTTACTAGCGGGAGTTCCGGAGTTCTTC.

This clone was observed once. The gene calls are TRBV7-9 and TRBJ2-3; the D gene is possibly TRBD2 (5 bases). CDR1 SEHNR and CDR2 FQNEAQ come from the germline V gene (reference sequence). Trimming stripped 4 bases from V and 0 bases from J, with 8 bases between. The CDR3 loop spans 14 amino acids. The CDR3 sequence is CASSSTGSTDTQYF. Written as DNA, the CDR3 is TGTGCCAGCAGCTCGACGGGAAGCACAGATACGCAGTATTTT. Drawing the rest from reference TRBV7-9 and TRBJ2-3, the complete variable domain is DTGVSQNPRHKITKRGQNVTFRCDPISEHNRLYWYRQTLGQGPEFLTYFQNEAQLEKSRLLSDRFSAERPKGSFSTLEIQRTEQGDSAMYLCASSSTGSTDTQYFGPGTRLTVL.

The chain has TRBV10-3 and TRBJ2-3; no clear D. Germline values: CDR1 ENHRY, CDR2 SYGVKD. With 0 bases removed from V and 7 bases from J, the gap between germline ends came to 8 bases. This CDR3 is 13 amino acids long. The CDR3 region is CAISESQLNTQYF. As DNA, the CDR3 is TGTGCCATCAGTGAGTCTCAACTTAATACGCAGTATTTT.

This chain joins TRBV18 and TRBJ1-4, with 7 bases fitting TRBD1. CDR3 length: 14 residues. Trimming took 6 bases from V and 7 from J; bases not matched to a gene: 8. Germline V lookup: CDR1 KGHSH, CDR2 LQKENI. The CDR3 region is CASSRTGLGEKLFF. The CDR3 nucleotides are TGTGCCAGCTCCCGGACAGGATTAGGTGAAAAACTGTTTTTT. Based on the CDR3 plus reference TRBV18 and TRBJ1-4, the full variable domain is NAGVMQNPRHLVRRRGQEARLRCSPMKGHSHVYWYRQLPEEGLKFMVYLQKENIIDESGMPKERFSAEFPKEGPSILRIQQVVRGDSAAYFCASSRTGLGEKLFFGSGTQLSVL.

V gene TRBV6-5 combines with J gene TRBJ2-4, with D possibly matching TRBD2 (6 bases). The V gene lost 6 bases and the J gene lost 2 bases, with 11 bases spanning the gap. Per the germline V gene, CDR1 is MNHEY and CDR2 is SVGAGI. This CDR3 contains 14 residues. The CDR3 DNA sequence: TGTGCCAGCAGGCCACGGGGGACCAAAAACATTCAGTACTTC. Its translation is CASRPRGTKNIQYF.

The chain has TRBV7-2 and TRBJ2-5; D remains ambiguous. The CDR3 is 12 residues long. Germline lookup yields CDR1 SGHTA and CDR2 FQGNSA. V dropped 3 bases and J dropped 0 bases, with 2 bases sitting between them. CDR3: CASSFYQETQYF. In nucleotides, the CDR3 is TGTGCCAGCAGCTTCTACCAAGAGACCCAGTACTTC.

The V call is TRBV15, the J call TRBJ2-7; no clear D gene. This CDR3 comprises 14 residues. CDR1 and CDR2 (germline): LNHNV, YYDKDF (reference sequence). V lost 0 bases and J 1 base, leaving 7 bases between the germline ends. DNA of the CDR3: TGTGCCACCAGCAGAGATCTCATTTCCTACGAGCAGTACTTC. Translation gives CATSRDLISYEQYF.

The gene calls are TRBV21-1 and TRBJ1-5. TRBV21-1 is assigned pseudogene status. The CDR3 totals 13 residues. The CDR3 DNA sequence: TGTGCCAGCAGCACGACGGCTCTTGAGCCCCAGCATTTT. Translated: CASSTTALEPQHF.

The genes are TRBV14 and TRBJ2-1; 7 bases are a match to TRBD1. Germline V gene sequence: CDR1 SGHDN, CDR2 FVKESK. The CDR3 extends over 14 amino acids. V lost 4 bases to trimming and J lost 0 bases; unmatched junction nucleotides: 0. CDR3 sequence reads: CASSRDSSYNEQFF. The CDR3 DNA sequence: TGTGCCAGCAGCCGGGACAGCTCCTACAATGAGCAGTTCTTC.

The chain employs TRBV6-4 and TRBJ2-3; D uncertain. This CDR3 comprises 13 residues. Trimming stripped 5 bases from V and 6 bases from J, with 12 bases between. Germline V gives CDR1 MRHNA, CDR2 SNTAGT. The DNA for the CDR3 is TGTGCCAGCAGTCTAGAGAGGAGTGATACGCAGTATTTT. Its translation: CASSLERSDTQYF.

The chain links TRBV6-4 to TRBJ2-5; 8 positions agree with TRBD1. V shed 4 bases, J shed 7 bases, and the junction held 5 bases outside the gene matches. CDR3 length: 13 amino acids. Germline assignment: CDR1 MRHNA and CDR2 SNTAGT. CDR3 DNA: TGTGCCAGCAGTGCACAGGGGGATGGGACCCAGTACTTC. As protein: CASSAQGDGTQYF.

V gene TRBV6-1 combines with J gene TRBJ1-2; D is possibly TRBD1 (6 bases). Germline V gene lookup returns CDR1 MNHNS and CDR2 SASEGT. V shed 0 bases and J shed 4 bases, with 9 bases lying between them. CDR3 length equals 14 residues. The CDR3: CASSEARDTYGYTF. CDR3 coding DNA: TGTGCCAGCAGTGAAGCTAGGGACACCTATGGCTACACCTTC.

This chain links TRBV27 with TRBJ2-3; D perhaps matches TRBD2 (6 bases). In germline, CDR1 is MNHEY, CDR2 SMNVEV (reference sequence). Trimming took 7 bases from V and 5 from J, leaving 25 bases between them. CDR3 length: 17 residues. CDR3 sequence reads: CASIAGLGAGGVDTQYF. The CDR3 DNA is TGTGCCAGCATTGCGGGGCTAGGGGCTGGAGGGGTAGATACGCAGTATTTT.